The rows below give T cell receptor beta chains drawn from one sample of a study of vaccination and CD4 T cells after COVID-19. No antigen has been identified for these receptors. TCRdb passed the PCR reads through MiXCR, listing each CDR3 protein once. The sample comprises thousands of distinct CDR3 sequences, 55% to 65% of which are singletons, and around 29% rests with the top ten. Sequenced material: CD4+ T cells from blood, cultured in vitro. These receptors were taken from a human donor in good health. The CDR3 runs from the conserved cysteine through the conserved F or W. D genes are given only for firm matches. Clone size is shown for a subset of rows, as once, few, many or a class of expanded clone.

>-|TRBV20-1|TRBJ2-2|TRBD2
CSARDRLAGTGELFF
TGCAGTGCTAGAGATAGACTAGCGGGGACCGGGGAGCTGTTTTTT
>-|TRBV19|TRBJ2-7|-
CASSITTGASYEQYF
TGTGCCAGTAGTATAACGACCGGCGCCTCCTACGAGCAGTACTTC
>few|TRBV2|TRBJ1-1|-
CASSEGEPDTEAFF
TGTGCCAGCAGTGAAGGGGAGCCGGACACTGAAGCTTTCTTT
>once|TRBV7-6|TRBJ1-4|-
CASSLEGTGGNEKLFF
TGTGCCAGCAGCTTAGAGGGAACAGGCGGGAATGAAAAACTGTTTTTT
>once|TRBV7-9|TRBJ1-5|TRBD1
CASSSGDRGSNQPQHF
TGTGCCAGCAGCTCAGGGGACAGGGGGTCCAATCAGCCCCAGCATTTT
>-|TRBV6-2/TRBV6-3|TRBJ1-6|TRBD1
CASRSGQGARSSPLHF
TGTGCCAGCAGATCGGGACAGGGGGCGCGATCCTCACCCCTCCACTTT
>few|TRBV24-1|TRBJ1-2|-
CATSDGLYGYTF
TGTGCCACCAGTGACGGCCTGTATGGCTACACCTTC
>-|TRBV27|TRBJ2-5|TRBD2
CASSWLTSGGHETQYF
TGTGCCAGCAGTTGGTTGACTAGCGGGGGGCATGAGACCCAGTACTTC
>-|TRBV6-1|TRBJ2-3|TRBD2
CASRSLAGLFTDTQYF
TGTGCCAGCAGGAGTCTAGCGGGGCTCTTCACAGATACGCAGTATTTT
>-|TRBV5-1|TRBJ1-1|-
CASSPWRGGSNTEAFF
TGCGCCAGCAGCCCGTGGCGGGGGGGCTCGAACACTGAAGCTTTCTTT
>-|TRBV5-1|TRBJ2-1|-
CASSYWTFYNEQFF
TGCGCCAGCAGCTACTGGACATTCTACAATGAGCAGTTCTTC
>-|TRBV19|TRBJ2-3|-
CASRERGADTQYF
TGTGCCAGTAGAGAAAGAGGAGCAGATACGCAGTATTTT
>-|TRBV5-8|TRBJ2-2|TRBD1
CASSLDRGESEELFF
TGTGCCAGCAGCCTAGACAGGGGGGAATCCGAGGAGCTGTTTTTT
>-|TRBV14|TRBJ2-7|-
CASSRGWRGAMPYEQYF
TGTGCCAGCAGCCGGGGATGGAGGGGGGCCATGCCCTACGAGCAGTACTTC
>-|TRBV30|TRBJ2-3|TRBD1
CAWFPDRGRVQSSTDTQYF
TGTGCCTGGTTCCCGGACAGGGGTCGGGTACAATCTAGCACAGATACGCAGTATTTT
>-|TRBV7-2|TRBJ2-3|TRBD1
CASSLGQGGSDTQYF
TGTGCCAGCAGCCTTGGACAGGGTGGTTCAGATACGCAGTATTTT
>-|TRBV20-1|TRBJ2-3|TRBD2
CSARRAGGRRTDTQYF
TGCAGTGCTAGACGCGCGGGAGGGCGTAGGACAGATACGCAGTATTTT
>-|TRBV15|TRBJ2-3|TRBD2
CATSRGLAGDGTDTQYF
TGTGCCACCAGCAGAGGGCTAGCGGGAGATGGCACAGATACGCAGTATTTT
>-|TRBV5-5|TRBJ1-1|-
CASSPPRQAGAFF
TGTGCCAGCAGCCCCCCCCGGCAGGCTGGGGCTTTCTTT
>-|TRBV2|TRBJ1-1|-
CASMGRQTLNTEAFF
TGTGCCAGCATGGGAAGACAAACCTTGAACACTGAAGCTTTCTTT
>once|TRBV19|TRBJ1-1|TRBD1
CASSPGTGGFPTEAFF
TGTGCCAGTAGTCCGGGGACAGGGGGCTTTCCCACTGAAGCTTTCTTT
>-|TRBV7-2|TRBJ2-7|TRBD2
CASIERLAGPYEQYF
TGTGCCAGCATCGAGAGACTAGCGGGACCCTACGAGCAGTACTTC
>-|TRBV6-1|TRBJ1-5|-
CASSPVPESSQHF
TGTGCCAGCAGTCCGGTCCCGGAGAGTTCCCAGCATTTT
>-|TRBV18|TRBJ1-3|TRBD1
CASSSTGGEAYPGNTIYF
TGTGCCAGCTCCTCTACAGGGGGCGAAGCGTATCCTGGAAACACCATATATTTT
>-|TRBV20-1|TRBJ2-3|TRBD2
CSAVGLAGVTDTQYF
TGCAGTGCCGTTGGACTAGCGGGGGTCACAGATACGCAGTATTTT
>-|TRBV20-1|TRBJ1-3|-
CSAMSDNPTSGNTIYF
TGCAGTGCTATGTCGGACAACCCAACCTCTGGAAACACCATATATTTT
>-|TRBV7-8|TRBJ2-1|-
CASSLAGGVGGPFF
TGTGCCAGCAGCTTAGCCGGCGGGGTCGGAGGTCCGTTCTTC
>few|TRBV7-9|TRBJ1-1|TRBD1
CASRPPGGGTEAFF
TGTGCCAGCAGACCTCCAGGGGGAGGTACTGAAGCTTTCTTT
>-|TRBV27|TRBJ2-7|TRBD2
CASSILSGGPSYEQYF
TGTGCCAGCAGTATCCTCAGCGGGGGCCCCTCCTACGAGCAGTACTTC